This record covers a single T cell receptor (beta chain). The data stem from a study of blood T cell repertoires in COVID-19. Germline V gene lookup returns CDR1 SGDLS and CDR2 YYNGEE. The CDR3 has 20 amino acids. Trimming removed 0 bases from V and 0 bases from J; junction bases left unmatched: 9. The assay was immunoSEQ multiplex PCR, and TCRdb's table has in-frame clones only and misses some. Altogether 250,000 to 300,000 clones are present, around 90% being singletons, with the ten largest covering roughly 2.2%. The sequencing sample was made of peripheral blood. The chain uses TRBV9 and TRBJ2-2, with 12 bases fitting TRBD2. The receptor was derived from a woman in her forties or fifties who had recovered from COVID-19. The CDR3 DNA sequence: TGTGCCAGCAGCGTAGTCCCTCGACTAGCGGGAGCCTCGAACACCGGGGAGCTGTTTTTT. Translating it yields CASSVVPRLAGASNTGELFF.